This T cell receptor (beta chain) was recorded in a study of tumor-infiltrating lymphocytes in primary liver carcinoma. This clonotype was seen more than once but under ten times. Trimming cost V 10 bases and J 6 bases, with 19 bases left between them. The germline V gene encodes CDR1 LNHDA and CDR2 SQIVND (reference sequence). This CDR3 has 14 amino acids. Taking roughly 18-32 mg of unsorted bulk tissue, the authors co-extracted RNA and DNA. Researchers generated TCR beta cDNA from 500 to 600 ng of total RNA, relying on a constant-region primer. Amplification in three nested multiplex PCR rounds with slightly modified ARM-PCR gave rise to TCR beta libraries. Two initial PCR rounds of about 11 cycles each paired TRBV1-TRBV30 forward primers with a C-beta reverse primer. A single record per CDR3 protein comes from TCRdb applying MiXCR to the multiplex PCR reads. The table has fewer than 75,000 distinct CDR3 sequences, around 64% seen once.

Sequencing used liver tumor tissue from sampling region 2. Described subset: tumor region T2, inferior pole. This TCR was sampled from a middle-aged man with primary liver carcinoma and hepatitis B virus infection. This chain links TRBV19 with TRBJ2-1; D possibly corresponds to TRBD2 (6 bases). CDR3 amino acids: CAISENGGFNEQFF. The CDR3 bases are TGTGCCATATCCGAAAATGGGGGGTTCAATGAGCAGTTCTTC.